The clone carrying this TCR beta chain has more than one count but fewer than ten. This entry is derived from a study of shared clonotypes between healthy human individuals. Looked up from germline, CDR1 is SGHTA and CDR2 is FQGNSA. Trimming cost V 5 bases and J 0 bases, with 14 bases left between them. There are 15 residues in the CDR3. Using immunoSEQ multiplex PCR, the repertoire was profiled, and TCRdb retains in-frame clones only, with some absent. The data contain about 980,000 clones, 76% of them singletons. The rearrangement uses TRBV7-2 and TRBJ2-7, with D unresolved. The receptor was derived from a man in his late teens or twenties in good health. The sample was memory CD4+ T cells sorted from blood. Regarding subset: CD45RA-negative fraction. CDR3 in amino acids: CASSIDTTSSYEQYF. CDR3 coding DNA: TGTGCCAGCAGCATCGACACCACCAGCTCCTACGAGCAGTACTTC.